This TCR beta chain stems from a study of blood T cell repertoires in COVID-19. Repertoires were generated with immunoSEQ multiplex PCR, while TCRdb's copy carries only in-frame clones and drops some. The data hold more than 300,000 clones, with roughly 91% observed a single time. The CDR3 is 15 amino acids. J gave up 5 bases and V 0 bases, and 6 bases lay outside the gene matches. CDR1 is MGHRA and CDR2 is YSYEKL in the germline V gene. The sequenced material came from peripheral blood. The V and J genes are TRBV4-1 and TRBJ1-1, with 7 nucleotides matching TRBD1. The clonotype comes from a woman aged 25-40 years with COVID-19, enrolled during active disease. CDR3 sequence: CASSQDRQGGTEAFF. DNA for the CDR3: TGCGCCAGCAGCCAAGATCGACAGGGTGGTACTGAAGCTTTCTTT.